This T cell receptor (beta chain) was captured in a study of blood T cell repertoires in COVID-19. Overall study context: Sources were T cells, B-cell-depleted T cells, or PBMCs; the material itself was cDNA or gDNA.

This clone has more than one count but fewer than ten. Per the original methods: Using reference gene primer amplification, nucleated cell counts were estimated. Data came from immunoSEQ multiplex PCR; TCRdb stores just in-frame clones and leaves some out. V and J calls and clone size come straight from that table; D and trimming were deduced from the DNA. The sample shows some 200,000 clones, roughly four fifths of them seen only once. The age range of participants was about 18 to 89 years, with residence in 20 to 25 US areas. Exposed study participants had met a COVID-19 case within 2 weeks before entry. The source is a woman aged 45-65 years who had been exposed to COVID-19. Material: PBMCs or T cells enriched from blood (not recorded which).

The chain's CDR3 is CASSYQSGSSYEQYF. For the CDR3, the DNA is TGTGCCAGCAGTTACCAAAGCGGCTCCTCCTACGAGCAGTACTTC. The V call is TRBV6-5, the J call TRBJ2-7; D might be TRBD2 (5 bases). The CDR3 is made up of 15 amino acids. With 2 bases removed from V and 0 bases from J, the gap between germline ends came to 11 bases. CDR1 and CDR2 from the germline V gene are MNHEY and SVGAGI.